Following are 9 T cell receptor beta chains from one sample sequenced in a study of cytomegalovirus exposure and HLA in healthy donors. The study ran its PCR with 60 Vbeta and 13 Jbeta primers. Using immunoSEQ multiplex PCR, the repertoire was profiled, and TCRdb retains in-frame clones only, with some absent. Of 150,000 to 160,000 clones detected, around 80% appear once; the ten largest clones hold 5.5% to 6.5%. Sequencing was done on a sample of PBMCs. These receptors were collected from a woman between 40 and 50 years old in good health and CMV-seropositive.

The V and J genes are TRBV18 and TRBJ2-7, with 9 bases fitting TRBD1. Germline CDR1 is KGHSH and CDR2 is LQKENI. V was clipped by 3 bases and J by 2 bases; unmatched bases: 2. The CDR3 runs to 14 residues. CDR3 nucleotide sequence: TGTGCCAGCTCACCGGGACAGGGAACCTACGAGCAGTACTTC. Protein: CASSPGQGTYEQYF.

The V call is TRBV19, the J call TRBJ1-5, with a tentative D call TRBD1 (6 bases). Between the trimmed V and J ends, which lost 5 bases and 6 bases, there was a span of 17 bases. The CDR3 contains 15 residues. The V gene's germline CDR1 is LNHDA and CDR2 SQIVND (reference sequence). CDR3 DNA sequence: TGTGCCAGTAGTCCTCAGGGGTATGGGGGTCAGCCCCAGCATTTT. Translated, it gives CASSPQGYGGQPQHF.

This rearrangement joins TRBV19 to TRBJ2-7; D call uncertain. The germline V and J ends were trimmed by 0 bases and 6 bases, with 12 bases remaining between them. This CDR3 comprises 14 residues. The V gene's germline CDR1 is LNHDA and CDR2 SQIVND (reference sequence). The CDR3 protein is CASSIDLRFPEQYF. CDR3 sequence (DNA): TGTGCCAGTAGTATAGATCTGCGATTCCCCGAGCAGTACTTC.

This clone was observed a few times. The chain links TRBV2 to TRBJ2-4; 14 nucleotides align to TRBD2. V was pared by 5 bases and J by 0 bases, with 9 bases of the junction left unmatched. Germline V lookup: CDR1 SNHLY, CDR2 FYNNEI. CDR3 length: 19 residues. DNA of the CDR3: TGTGCCAGCAGTACTTTTACCGGGACTAGCGGGAGAGCCAAAAACATTCAGTACTTC. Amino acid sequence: CASSTFTGTSGRAKNIQYF.

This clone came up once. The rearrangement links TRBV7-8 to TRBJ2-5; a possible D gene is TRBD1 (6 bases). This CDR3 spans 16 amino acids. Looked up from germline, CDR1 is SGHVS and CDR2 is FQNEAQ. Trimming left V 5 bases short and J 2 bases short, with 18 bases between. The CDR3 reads CASSPPGVTVQETQYF. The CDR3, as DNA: TGTGCCAGCAGCCCCCCAGGGGTTACGGTTCAAGAGACCCAGTACTTC.

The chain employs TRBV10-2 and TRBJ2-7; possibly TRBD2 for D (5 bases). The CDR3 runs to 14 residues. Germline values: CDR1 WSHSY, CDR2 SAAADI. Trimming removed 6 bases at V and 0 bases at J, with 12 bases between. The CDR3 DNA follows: TGCGCCAGCAGACAAGCGGCCGACTCCTACGAGCAGTACTTC. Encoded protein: CASRQAADSYEQYF.

This chain's CDR3 is CASSLGQTYGYTF. The DNA for the CDR3 is TGTGCCAGCAGTTTAGGACAGACCTATGGCTACACCTTC. The rearrangement uses TRBV28 and TRBJ1-2, with a weak D call TRBD1 (6 bases). V was pared by 2 bases and J by 4 bases, with 8 bases between. CDR1 and CDR2 (germline): MDHEN, SYDVKM. The CDR3 covers 13 residues.

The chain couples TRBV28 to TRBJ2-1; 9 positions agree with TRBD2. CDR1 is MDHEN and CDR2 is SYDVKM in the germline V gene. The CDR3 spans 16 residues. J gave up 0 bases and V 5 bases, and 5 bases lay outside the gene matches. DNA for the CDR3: TGTGCCAGCAGTCTCTATAGCGGGAGCTCCTACAATGAGCAGTTCTTC. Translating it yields CASSLYSGSSYNEQFF.

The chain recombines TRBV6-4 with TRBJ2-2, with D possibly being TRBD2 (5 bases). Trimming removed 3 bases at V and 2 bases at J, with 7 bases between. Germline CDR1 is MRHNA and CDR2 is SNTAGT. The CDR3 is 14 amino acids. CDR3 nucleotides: TGTGCCAGCAGTGAGGAGGATAACACCGGGGAGCTGTTTTTT. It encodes CASSEEDNTGELFF.